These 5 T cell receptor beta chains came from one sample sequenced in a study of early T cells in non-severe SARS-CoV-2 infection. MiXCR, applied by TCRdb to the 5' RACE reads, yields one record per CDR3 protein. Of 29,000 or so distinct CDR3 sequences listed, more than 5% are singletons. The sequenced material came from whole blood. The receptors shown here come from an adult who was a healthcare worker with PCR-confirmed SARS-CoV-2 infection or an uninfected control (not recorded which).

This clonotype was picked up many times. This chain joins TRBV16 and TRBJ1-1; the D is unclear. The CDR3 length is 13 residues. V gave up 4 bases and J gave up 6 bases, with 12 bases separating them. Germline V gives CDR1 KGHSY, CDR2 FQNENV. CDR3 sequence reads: CASSPSKLAEAFF. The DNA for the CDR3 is TGTGCCAGCAGCCCATCGAAACTGGCTGAAGCTTTCTTT. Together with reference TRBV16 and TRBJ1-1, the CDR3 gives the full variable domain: GEEVAQTPKHLVRGEGQKAKLYCAPIKGHSYVFWYQQVLKNEFKFLISFQNENVFDETGMPKERFSAKCLPNSPCSLEIQATKLEDSAVYFCASSPSKLAEAFFGQGTRLTVV.

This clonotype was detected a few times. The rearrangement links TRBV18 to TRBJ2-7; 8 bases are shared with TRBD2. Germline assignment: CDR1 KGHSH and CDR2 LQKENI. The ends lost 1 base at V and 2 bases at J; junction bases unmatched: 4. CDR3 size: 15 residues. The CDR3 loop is CASSPRSGSPYEQYF. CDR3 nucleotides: TGTGCCAGCTCACCACGGAGCGGGAGCCCCTACGAGCAGTACTTC. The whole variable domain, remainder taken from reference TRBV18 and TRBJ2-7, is NAGVMQNPRHLVRRRGQEARLRCSPMKGHSHVYWYRQLPEEGLKFMVYLQKENIIDESGMPKERFSAEFPKEGPSILRIQQVVRGDSAAYFCASSPRSGSPYEQYFGPGTRLTVT.

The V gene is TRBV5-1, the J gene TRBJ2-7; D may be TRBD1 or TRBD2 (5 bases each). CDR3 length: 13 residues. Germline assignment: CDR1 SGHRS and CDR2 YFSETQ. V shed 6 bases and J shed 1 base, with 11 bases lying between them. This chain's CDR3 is CASTRDGSYEQYF. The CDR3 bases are TGCGCCAGCACAAGGGACGGGTCCTACGAGCAGTACTTC.

In DNA, the CDR3 is TGTGCCAGCAGTGAACTACCGGACAGGGGTCCTGAAGCTTTCTTT. Translating it yields CASSELPDRGPEAFF. The rearrangement uses TRBV2 and TRBJ1-1; 9 bases are a match to TRBD1. The germline CDR1 and CDR2 sequences are SNHLY and FYNNEI. V lost 2 bases, J lost 6 bases, and 7 bases stayed unmatched. This CDR3 has 15 residues.

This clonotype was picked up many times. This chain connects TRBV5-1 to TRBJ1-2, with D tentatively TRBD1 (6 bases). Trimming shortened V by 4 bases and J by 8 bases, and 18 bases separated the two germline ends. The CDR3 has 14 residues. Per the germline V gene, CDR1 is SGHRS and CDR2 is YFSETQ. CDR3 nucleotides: TGCGCCAGCAGCCCACCGGGACACCCCTCCGGCTACACCTTC. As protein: CASSPPGHPSGYTF.